A selection of T cell receptor beta chains follows, all from one sample in a study of shared clonotypes between healthy human individuals. Data came from immunoSEQ multiplex PCR; TCRdb stores just in-frame clones and leaves some out. Among millions of clones listed, about 92% were seen once. The sample comprised naive CD4+ T cells from PBMCs. These receptors all stem from a young man in good health. Some clones in this sample may be carry-over from other donors' samples. Both conserved end residues are part of each CDR3. D genes are given only for firm matches. Size values are once, few and many counts, or a class for expanded clones, and some rows have none.

clone size	D gene	J gene	V gene	CDR3 DNA	CDR3 protein
.	.	TRBJ1-3	TRBV10-1	TGCGCCAGCTCACAGGGTTTCGTTGGAAACACCATATATTTT	CASSQGFVGNTIYF
.	TRBD1	TRBJ2-3	TRBV7-3	TGTGCCAGCAGCTTTAAAGGGACAGGGGGTACAGATACGCAGTATTTT	CASSFKGTGGTDTQYF
.	.	TRBJ2-6	TRBV7-2	TGTGCCAGCAGCTTAGCTGAGACACGCCTATACTCTGGGGCCAACGTCCTGACTTTC	CASSLAETRLYSGANVLTF
.	.	TRBJ2-5	TRBV7-8	TGTGCCAGCAGCTTAGCGCCGTTGGAGACCCAGTACTTC	CASSLAPLETQYF
.	.	TRBJ1-2	TRBV18	TGTGCCAGCTCACCACAGGCCCCGACAGGCCTCCTGTTGGGCTACACCTTC	CASSPQAPTGLLLGYTF
.	TRBD2	TRBJ2-7	TRBV7-2	TGTGCCAGCAGCGCCCGGGGGGGGCCGTTCCCCTACGAGCAGTACTTC	CASSARGGPFPYEQYF
.	TRBD1	TRBJ2-7	TRBV5-1	TGCGCCAGCAGTTTGGGGCTGGGACAGGGAGGAAACGAGCAGTACTTC	CASSLGLGQGGNEQYF
.	.	TRBJ2-7	TRBV29-1	TGCAGCGGTGGTGACCCGAACTACGAGCAGTACTTC	CSGGDPNYEQYF
.	TRBD1	TRBJ2-5	TRBV30	TGTGCCTGGAAAGGGACAGGGCTTGGGGAGACCCAGTACTTC	CAWKGTGLGETQYF
.	.	TRBJ1-2	TRBV28	TGTGCCAGCAGTTTACCCGGGGGGTTCCTTGGCTACACCTTC	CASSLPGGFLGYTF
.	.	TRBJ1-2	TRBV2	TGTGCCAGCGCGGAGCGGGGCTACACCTTC	CASAERGYTF
.	.	TRBJ1-6	TRBV7-6	TGTGCCAGCAGCATAACAGGGTATAATTCACCCCTCCACTTT	CASSITGYNSPLHF
once	TRBD1	TRBJ2-7	TRBV14	TGTGCCAGCAGCCAACGGACAGGGGTGGACGAGCAGTACTTC	CASSQRTGVDEQYF
.	TRBD2	TRBJ2-2	TRBV12-5	TGTGCTAGTGGTTTGTTCCGGGGGGTGTCCGCCACCGGGGAGCTGTTTTTT	CASGLFRGVSATGELFF
.	.	TRBJ2-1	TRBV11-3	TGTGCCAGCAGCTGGAGGGGAGGCAATGAGCAGTTCTTC	CASSWRGGNEQFF
.	.	TRBJ1-4	TRBV6-5	TGTGCCAGCAGTTACTCGAACAGGGTACGCGGAAAACTGTTTTTT	CASSYSNRVRGKLFF
.	TRBD2	TRBJ2-1	TRBV7-9	TGTGCCAGCAGCTCACCCCTAGCGGGAGGGCAGTTTGATGAGCAGTTCTTC	CASSSPLAGGQFDEQFF
.	.	TRBJ2-5	TRBV2	TGTGCCAGCATAACACGTGCCGGGAACCCGGGAGAGACCCAGTACTTC	CASITRAGNPGETQYF
.	TRBD1	TRBJ2-7	TRBV28	TGTGCCAGCACTACCGGGACAGTCTCCTACGAGCAGTACTTC	CASTTGTVSYEQYF
.	TRBD1	TRBJ2-2	TRBV19	TGTGCCAGCGGGACAGGGAACACCGGGGAGCTGTTTTTT	CASGTGNTGELFF
.	.	TRBJ2-1	TRBV6-5	TGTGCCAGCGGGAAACTATCCTACAATGAGCAGTTCTTC	CASGKLSYNEQFF
.	TRBD1	TRBJ2-7	TRBV5-1	TGCGCCAGCAGCTTGGGGGACAGGGACAACGGCGAGCAGTACTTC	CASSLGDRDNGEQYF
.	.	TRBJ2-3	TRBV5-6	TGTGCCAGCAGCGGGGCGGGACGCTGGGAGGCGGATACGCAGTATTTT	CASSGAGRWEADTQYF